This TCR beta chain is drawn from a study of memory CD4+ T cells and cytomegalovirus serostatus. The ends were cut back, 6 bases at V and 0 bases at J, with 18 bases in the middle. The CDR3 totals 17 residues. Germline CDR1 reads LNHDA; CDR2 reads SQIVND (reference sequence). Single viable CD3+CD4+CD8-CD45RO+ cells were sorted as the memory CD4+ T cells. Donors' CMV status reflects serum IgG against pp150, pp28, p38, p52. Positive selection with CD4 microbeads enriched total CD4+ T cells. Study-wide results and caveats: Of approximately 160 reported CMV TCRbeta sequences, 67 were found in memory CD4+ repertoires. CMV serostatus prediction reached median AUC about 0.95, or 0.9 with US-trained model.

About this clone itself: Its specificity is unknown.

Only in-frame clones appear in the TCRdb table, and some are missing; sequencing was by immunoSEQ multiplex PCR. This sample carries some 40,000 clones, about 80% of them seen once, and the ten largest clones take less than 6%. The TCR originated in an adult in good health and CMV-seropositive. Source material: memory CD4+ T cells from blood. V usage is TRBV19 and J usage is TRBJ1-3, with D perhaps TRBD1 (5 bases). CDR3 region: CASRFDSRAYSGNTIYF. CDR3 nucleotide sequence: TGTGCCAGTAGATTCGACAGCCGAGCTTACTCTGGAAACACCATATATTTT.